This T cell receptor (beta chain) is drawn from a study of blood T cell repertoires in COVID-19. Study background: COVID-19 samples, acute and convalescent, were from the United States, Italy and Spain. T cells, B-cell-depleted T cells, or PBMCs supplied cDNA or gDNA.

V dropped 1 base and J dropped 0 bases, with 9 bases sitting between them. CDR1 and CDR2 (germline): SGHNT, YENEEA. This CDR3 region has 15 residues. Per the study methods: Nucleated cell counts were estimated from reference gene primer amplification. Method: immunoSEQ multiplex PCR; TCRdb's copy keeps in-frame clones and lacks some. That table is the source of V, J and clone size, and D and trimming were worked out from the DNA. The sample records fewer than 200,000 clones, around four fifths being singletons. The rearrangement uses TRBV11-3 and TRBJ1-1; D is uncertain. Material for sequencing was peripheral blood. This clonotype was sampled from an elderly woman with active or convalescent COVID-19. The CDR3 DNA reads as TGTGCCAGCAGCTTAGTAGGCGGAGTGAACACTGAAGCTTTCTTT. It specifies CASSLVGGVNTEAFF. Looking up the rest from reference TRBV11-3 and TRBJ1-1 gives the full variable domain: EAGVVQSPRYKIIEKKQPVAFWCNPISGHNTLYWYLQNLGQGPELLIRYENEEAVDDSQLPKDRFSAERLKGVDSTLKIQPAELGDSAVYLCASSLVGGVNTEAFFGQGTRLTVV.